These 28 T cell receptor beta chains came from one sample sequenced in a study of T cell repertoires in cytomegalovirus infection. A single record per CDR3 protein comes from TCRdb applying MiXCR to the reads. The top ten clones hold roughly 12% of a sample with roughly 860,000 distinct CDR3 sequences, over 25% of them seen once. Their cognate antigens are unknown. The source was cultured CD8+ T cells from PBMCs, collected from culture after CMV antigen stimulation. All receptors come from a human donor in good health (CMV status not recorded). Some clones in this sample may be carry-over from other donors' samples.

The chain carries TRBV28 and TRBJ1-2; D not certain. CDR3 length: 16 amino acids. V lost 7 bases, J lost 1 base, and 19 bases lay in between. The germline gives CDR1 MDHEN, CDR2 SYDVKM. Here the CDR3 reads CASIGMRQLGNYGYTF. CDR3 DNA: TGTGCCAGCATAGGGATGCGTCAGCTGGGTAACTATGGCTACACCTTC.

This sequence joins TRBV24-1 and TRBJ2-3; D possibly matches TRBD1 or TRBD2 (5 bases each). Germline CDR1 reads KGHDR; CDR2 reads SFDVKD. CDR3 size: 13 residues. V was trimmed by 0 bases and J by 5 bases, leaving 5 bases between them. This CDR3 is CATSDLGGDTQYF. CDR3 sequence (DNA): TGTGCCACCAGTGATTTGGGGGGAGATACGCAGTATTTT.

This clonotype was recorded many times. The chain links TRBV7-8 to TRBJ1-2, with D perhaps matching TRBD1 (6 bases). Trimming removed 0 bases at V and 3 bases at J, with 23 bases between. Germline CDR1 reads SGHVS; CDR2 reads FQNEAQ. The CDR3 has 19 residues. The CDR3 sequence: CASSLALVIRETGYYGYTF. The CDR3 nucleotides read TGTGCCAGCAGCTTAGCGTTGGTAATCCGGGAGACAGGATACTATGGCTACACCTTC.

The rearrangement uses TRBV19 and TRBJ2-1; no clear D. The CDR3 is 12 amino acids. The germline V and J ends were trimmed by 5 bases and 9 bases, with 11 bases remaining between them. Germline CDR1 and CDR2: LNHDA and SQIVND (reference sequence). DNA of the CDR3: TGTGCCAGTAGTTACAGCTATAGTGAGCAGTTCTTC. Its translation: CASSYSYSEQFF.

J is TRBJ2-1 and V is TRBV27, with 10 nucleotides matching TRBD1. The CDR3 runs 16 residues. Unmatched junction bases numbered 13, after V lost 7 bases and J lost 7 bases. CDR1 is MNHEY and CDR2 is SMNVEV in the germline V gene (reference sequence). For the CDR3, the DNA is TGTGCCAGCAATCCTCGCGGGACAGGGGACAAGAATGAGCAGTTCTTC. Amino acid sequence: CASNPRGTGDKNEQFF.

With respect to this clonotype: An end of the junction does not agree with germline; a read error may underlie this. The chain links TRBV7-6 to TRBJ2-1; TRBD2 might be the D (7 bases). This CDR3 contains 15 residues. The germline V gene encodes CDR1 SGHVS and CDR2 FNYEAQ. The CDR3 loop reads CVSSDGGLLYNEQFF. CDR3 DNA: TGTGTCAGCAGCGACGGGGGGCTATTATACAATGAGCAGTTCTTC.

This clonotype was counted many times. This chain uses TRBV7-2 with TRBJ2-1; 7 positions match TRBD1. There are 14 residues in the CDR3. Germline trimming cut 3 bases from V and 6 bases from J; bases unmatched to any gene: 5. The germline gives CDR1 SGHTA, CDR2 FQGNSA. CDR3 residues: CASSFVGGPNEQFF. In DNA form, the CDR3 reads TGTGCCAGCAGCTTCGTAGGGGGCCCCAATGAGCAGTTCTTC.

The chain uses TRBV6-6 and TRBJ2-1; 8 bases align to TRBD2. Germline CDR1 and CDR2: MNHNY and SVGAGI (reference sequence). V was pared by 7 bases and J by 4 bases, with 3 bases of the junction left unmatched. This CDR3 comprises 13 residues. The CDR3 DNA follows: TGTGCCAGCATCGGGGGGGGGTACAATGAGCAGTTCTTC. Its protein product is CASIGGGYNEQFF.

This clonotype has at least ten counts. The V gene is TRBV19, the J gene TRBJ1-1, with D possibly TRBD1 on 6 matching bases. CDR3 length: 15 amino acids. The germline V gene has CDR1 LNHDA and CDR2 SQIVND (reference sequence). Trimming removed 5 bases at V and 5 bases at J, with 18 bases between. The CDR3 is CASSPGLGGWTEAFF. In DNA form, the CDR3 reads TGTGCCAGTAGTCCAGGGCTAGGGGGTTGGACTGAAGCTTTCTTT.

The CDR3 DNA sequence: TGTGCCAGCAGCCACGACAGGGGCGATGAGCAGTTCTTC. It specifies CASSHDRGDEQFF. The chain uses TRBV4-2 and TRBJ2-1; 8 positions agree with TRBD1. The CDR3 loop spans 13 amino acids. Germline-derived CDR1 and CDR2 are LGHNA and YNFKEQ. The junction had 3 bases not matched to a gene; V was cut back by 3 bases and J by 8 bases.

The rearrangement uses TRBV15 and TRBJ1-4; D may be TRBD1 (5 bases). Trimming took off 3 bases at V and 6 bases at J, with 20 bases between the two ends. CDR1 is LNHNV and CDR2 is YYDKDF in the germline V gene (reference sequence). The CDR3 is 17 amino acids. CDR3: CATSSPQAGGMDEKLFF. The CDR3 DNA follows: TGTGCCACCAGCAGCCCACAGGCGGGGGGGATGGATGAAAAACTGTTTTTT.

The chain couples TRBV12-3 or TRBV12-4 to TRBJ2-1, with 7 bases identical to TRBD2. There are 21 residues in the CDR3. Trimming cost V 1 base and J 0 bases; bases outside gene matches: 18. CDR3 amino acids: CASSLVIVGLADYHSYNEQFF. The DNA of the CDR3 is TGTGCCAGCAGTTTAGTTATTGTCGGGCTAGCGGATTACCACTCCTACAATGAGCAGTTCTTC.

The chain joins TRBV27 to TRBJ1-2; D is ambiguous. The germline gives CDR1 MNHEY, CDR2 SMNVEV (reference sequence). There are 13 residues in the CDR3. Trimming removed 5 bases at V and 1 base at J, with 8 bases between. For the CDR3, the DNA is TGTGCCAGCAGTCCGATTATTAACTATGGCTACACCTTC. Its protein product is CASSPIINYGYTF.

The J gene is TRBJ2-4, the V gene TRBV12-3 or TRBV12-4, with 7 nucleotides matching TRBD1. The CDR3 is 15 residues long. The trim removed 5 bases at V and 3 bases at J, leaving 7 bases unmatched. As DNA, the CDR3 is TGTGCCAGCAGTCCTAATGCAGGGGGCAAAAACATTCAGTACTTC. It codes for CASSPNAGGKNIQYF.

The V gene is TRBV10-3, the J gene TRBJ1-6; a weak D match, TRBD1 (5 bases). The CDR3 is 12 residues long. V was cut by 10 bases and J by 8 bases, with 12 bases left in between. Germline V gives CDR1 ENHRY, CDR2 SYGVKD. Here the CDR3 DNA reads TGTGCCACCGGACATGCGGATTCACCCCTCCACTTT. Translation gives CATGHADSPLHF.

V usage is TRBV5-4 and J usage is TRBJ2-1; D gene unclear. V dropped 5 bases and J dropped 6 bases, with 9 bases sitting between them. CDR3 length: 12 amino acids. Germline V lookup: CDR1 SGHNT, CDR2 YYREEE (reference sequence). This CDR3 reads CASSTVPNEQFF. Written as DNA, the CDR3 is TGTGCCAGCAGTACCGTCCCCAATGAGCAGTTCTTC.

The chain combines TRBV7-9 with TRBJ2-3; 8 bases map to TRBD2. Germline V gene data show CDR1 as SEHNR and CDR2 as FQNEAQ (reference sequence). The CDR3 runs 16 residues. The ends lost 5 bases at V and 0 bases at J; junction bases unmatched: 7. The CDR3 bases are TGTGCCAGCAGCCGAAGCGGGGGATCGAGCACAGATACGCAGTATTTT. Its protein product is CASSRSGGSSTDTQYF.

V and J are TRBV28 and TRBJ2-3; D might be TRBD1 (5 bases). CDR3 length equals 16 residues. Germline loops: CDR1 MDHEN, CDR2 SYDVKM. The V end lost 3 bases, the J end lost 0 bases, and 13 bases lay between the germline ends. CDR3 bases: TGTGCCAGCAGTTTGTCAGGGATATCTAGCACAGATACGCAGTATTTT. Its translation: CASSLSGISSTDTQYF.

Turning to this clonotype: Compared with germline, one end of the junction differs, possibly owing to a read error. The chain links TRBV19 to TRBJ1-4; unclear D gene. The CDR3 sequence is 13 residues long. The germline gives CDR1 LNHDA, CDR2 SQIVND (reference sequence). CDR3 region: CASSPRTSEKLFF. The CDR3 nucleotides read TGTGCCAGTAGCCCCCGGACTAGTGAAAAACTGTTTTTT. Full variable domain (outside the CDR3, taken from reference TRBV19 and TRBJ1-4): DGGITQSPKYLFRKEGQNVTLSCEQNLNHDAMYWYRQDPGQGLRLIYYSQIVNDFQKGDIAEGYSVSREKKESFPLTVTSAQKNPTAFYLCASSPRTSEKLFFGSGTQLSVL.

This clonotype was counted ten times or more. The chain is built from TRBV7-2 and TRBJ1-1, with TRBD1 matching over 9 bases. Germline V gives CDR1 SGHTA, CDR2 FQGNSA. The J segment lost 3 bases and the V segment lost 5 bases, leaving 7 bases of the junction unmatched. The CDR3 contains 15 residues. The CDR3 coding sequence is TGTGCCAGCAGCCTAGGGACAGGGCCCTACACTGAAGCTTTCTTT. This translates into CASSLGTGPYTEAFF.

This chain uses TRBV4-1 with TRBJ2-5; D is possibly TRBD2 (6 bases). Trimming cost V 3 bases and J 5 bases, with 13 bases left between them. This CDR3 has 14 residues. Germline V CDR1 and CDR2: MGHRA, YSYEKL. The chain's CDR3 is CASSQTRLEETQYF. CDR3 coding DNA: TGCGCCAGCAGCCAGACCCGACTAGAGGAGACCCAGTACTTC.

This clonotype appeared once. V and J are TRBV27 and TRBJ1-6, with D uncertain. The CDR3 extends over 12 amino acids. Germline loops: CDR1 MNHEY, CDR2 SMNVEV (reference sequence). V shed 5 bases and J shed 13 bases, with 12 bases lying between them. CDR3 residues: CASSRPYRPLHF. The CDR3 DNA reads TGTGCCAGCAGTAGGCCCTATCGTCCCCTCCACTTT.

This clonotype occurred many times. The chain links TRBV7-6 to TRBJ2-1, with a possible D match to TRBD2 (6 bases). With 0 bases removed from V and 7 bases from J, the gap between germline ends came to 7 bases. The CDR3 runs 13 residues. Germline V lookup: CDR1 SGHVS, CDR2 FNYEAQ. Written as DNA, the CDR3 is TGTGCCAGCAGCTTAGCCCTAGCGAATGAGCAGTTCTTC. Its protein product is CASSLALANEQFF. The full variable domain, rest sourced from reference TRBV7-6 and TRBJ2-1, is GAGVSQSPRYKVTKRGQDVALRCDPISGHVSLYWYRQALGQGPEFLTYFNYEAQQDKSGLPNDRFSAERPEGSISTLTIQRTEQRDSAMYRCASSLALANEQFFGPGTRLTVL.

This clonotype has more than one count but fewer than ten. For the CDR3, the DNA is TGTGCCAGCAGCAGTCCCCTAAATTTAGCCAAAAACATTCAGTACTTC. This encodes CASSSPLNLAKNIQYF. This chain links TRBV28 with TRBJ2-4; D remains unclear. V was cut by 6 bases and J by 0 bases, with 15 bases left in between. This CDR3 spans 16 amino acids. Looked up from germline, CDR1 is MDHEN and CDR2 is SYDVKM.

This clonotype was counted a few times. This chain joins TRBV7-6 and TRBJ1-1; D is unresolved. CDR3 length: 15 amino acids. The germline V and J ends were trimmed by 4 bases and 1 base, with 13 bases remaining between them. Per germline, CDR1 SGHVS and CDR2 FNYEAQ. The CDR3 region has the DNA TGTGCCAGCAGCTCCACGTCTGTACGGAACACTGAAGCTTTCTTT. It encodes CASSSTSVRNTEAFF.

J is TRBJ2-5 and V is TRBV5-1; D not resolved. CDR1 SGHRS and CDR2 YFSETQ come from the germline V gene. CDR3 length equals 14 residues. Trimming removed 5 bases from V and 1 base from J, with 12 bases in between. The CDR3 region is CASSWSTVQETQYF. The DNA for the CDR3 is TGCGCCAGCAGTTGGTCTACAGTCCAAGAGACCCAGTACTTC.

J is TRBJ1-1 and V is TRBV7-6, with D unresolved. With 5 bases removed from V and 7 bases from J, the gap between germline ends came to 14 bases. This CDR3 contains 13 residues. Per germline, CDR1 SGHVS and CDR2 FNYEAQ. Here the CDR3 reads CASSPSLNVEAFF. In DNA, the CDR3 is TGTGCCAGCAGCCCTTCCCTTAATGTTGAAGCTTTCTTT.

This chain links TRBV5-5 with TRBJ1-4; no reliable D call. CDR1 and CDR2 from the germline V gene are SGHKS and YYEKEE (reference sequence). Trimming took 0 bases from V and 4 from J, leaving 13 bases between them. This CDR3 spans 16 amino acids. The CDR3 reads CASSLGVTAVNEKLFF. In nucleotides, the CDR3 is TGTGCCAGCAGCTTGGGAGTGACGGCAGTTAATGAAAAACTGTTTTTT.